The 8 T cell receptor beta chains below all came from one sample that was sequenced in a study of cytomegalovirus exposure and HLA in healthy donors (TCRdb year 2017). Library creation used the immunoSEQ multiplex PCR assay. A mixture of 60 forward primers for TCR Vbeta segments and 13 reverse primers for TCR Jbeta segments was used in the multiplex PCR. TCRdb carries this immuneACCESS record with in-frame sequences only. Its versions omit some clonotypes, under half of them owing to an unresolved V gene in the studies checked, with the rest unexplained. This sample comprises around 170,000 clones, 80% of them detected only once. The top ten clones comprise under 7.5% of the sample. Source material: PBMCs. These receptors all stem from a man aged 35 to 55 in good health and CMV-seronegative.

The sample holds a few counts of this clone. In DNA form, the CDR3 reads TGCGCCAGCAGCCAAGATCGCAGCGGGAGCGGAGAGACCCAGTACTTC. Its translation: CASSQDRSGSGETQYF. The chain has TRBV4-1 and TRBJ2-5, with TRBD2 identical over 8 bases. Trimming cost V 0 bases and J 4 bases; bases outside gene matches: 7. Germline loops: CDR1 MGHRA, CDR2 YSYEKL. The CDR3 totals 16 residues.

In its sample, this clone was seen a few times. The chain combines TRBV19 with TRBJ2-5; D may be TRBD1 (5 bases). The germline V gene encodes CDR1 LNHDA and CDR2 SQIVND (reference sequence). Between the trimmed V and J ends, which lost 5 bases and 2 bases, there was a span of 12 bases. There are 14 residues in the CDR3. The DNA of the CDR3 is TGTGCCAGTAGTGTGTGGTCAGGGCAAGAGACCCAGTACTTC. As protein: CASSVWSGQETQYF. The variable domain in full, with the rest retrieved from reference TRBV19 and TRBJ2-5, is DGGITQSPKYLFRKEGQNVTLSCEQNLNHDAMYWYRQDPGQGLRLIYYSQIVNDFQKGDIAEGYSVSREKKESFPLTVTSAQKNPTAFYLCASSVWSGQETQYFGPGTRLLVL.

The V and J genes are TRBV7-6 and TRBJ1-6; no firm D call. Per germline, CDR1 SGHVS and CDR2 FNYEAQ. The CDR3 runs 13 residues. V was trimmed by 3 bases and J by 6 bases, leaving 6 bases between them. CDR3 region: CASSFPGNSPLHF. CDR3 nucleotide sequence: TGTGCCAGCAGCTTTCCGGGTAATTCACCCCTCCACTTT.

V usage is TRBV18 and J usage is TRBJ1-2, with 9 bases lining up with TRBD1. The junction had 4 bases not matched to a gene; V was cut back by 2 bases and J by 9 bases. The germline V gene encodes CDR1 KGHSH and CDR2 LQKENI. This CDR3 spans 13 amino acids. The CDR3 is CASSPNRGQSYTF. In DNA, the CDR3 is TGTGCCAGCTCACCAAACAGGGGGCAGAGCTACACCTTC. The complete variable domain, with remaining parts taken from reference TRBV18 and TRBJ1-2, reads NAGVMQNPRHLVRRRGQEARLRCSPMKGHSHVYWYRQLPEEGLKFMVYLQKENIIDESGMPKERFSAEFPKEGPSILRIQQVVRGDSAAYFCASSPNRGQSYTFGSGTRLTVV.

This chain uses TRBV7-2 with TRBJ1-3, with 7 positions matching TRBD1. CDR3 size: 16 residues. Trimming at V came to 4 bases and at J to 1 base, leaving 7 bases not matched to a gene. The germline V gene has CDR1 SGHTA and CDR2 FQGNSA. DNA for the CDR3: TGTGCCAGCAGCTCGGCCCTGACAGGGTCTGGAAACACCATATATTTT. Amino acids: CASSSALTGSGNTIYF.

V and J are TRBV27 and TRBJ1-6, with D possibly being TRBD1 (5 bases). Germline CDR1 MNHEY, CDR2 SMNVEV (reference sequence). The length of the CDR3 is 15 residues. V gave up 3 bases and J gave up 14 bases, with 20 bases separating them. The chain's CDR3 is CASSLPALGVSALHF. In nucleotides, the CDR3 is TGTGCCAGCAGTTTGCCGGCTTTAGGGGTTTCGGCCCTCCACTTT.

The chain is built from TRBV11-3 and TRBJ2-3; TRBD2 aligns across 8 bases. The CDR3 totals 14 residues. CDR1 is SGHNT, CDR2 YENEEA, per germline. J was trimmed by 5 bases and V by 5 bases; bases with no gene match: 6. In DNA, the CDR3 is TGTGCCAGCAGCATCGGACTAGCCGGAGATACGCAGTATTTT. This translates into CASSIGLAGDTQYF.

The CDR3 DNA sequence: TGTGCCAGCAGCTTATTCGGGGCAGATACGCAGTATTTT. Amino acids: CASSLFGADTQYF. The chain has TRBV7-2 and TRBJ2-3, with a possible D match to TRBD2 (5 bases). The CDR3 spans 13 residues. Between the trimmed V and J ends, which lost 2 bases and 4 bases, there was a span of 7 bases. CDR1 is SGHTA and CDR2 is FQGNSA in the germline V gene.